Following are 21 T cell receptor beta chains from one sample sequenced in a study of post-analysis software for immune sequencing data. Findings and caveats of the study: TRBV5-6, TRBV5-1 and TRBV20-1 belonged to a set of roughly 5 TRBV segments that were more frequent in patients than controls.

Which antigens these TCRs recognize remains unknown. Every TCR beta cDNA library bore unique molecular identifiers. TCRdb reprocessed the PCR reads via MiXCR and lists one record per CDR3 protein. The sample consists of 180,000 or so distinct CDR3 sequences, around 30% of them appearing once. The specimen was blood. The receptors here all came from a girl aged 2-17 years with multiple sclerosis.

This clonotype was recorded many times. The chain combines TRBV20-1 with TRBJ2-5, with 11 positions matching TRBD2. The germline V gene encodes CDR1 DFQATT and CDR2 SNEGSKA (reference sequence). The CDR3 contains 14 residues. J lost 2 bases, V lost 6 bases, and 5 bases had no gene match. CDR3 sequence reads: CSAPGLADQETQYF. The CDR3 DNA is TGCAGTGCGCCGGGACTAGCGGATCAAGAGACCCAGTACTTC.

This clonotype was seen only a few times. The V call is TRBV20-1, the J call TRBJ1-4, with TRBD1 matching 9 bases. This CDR3 is 14 amino acids long. The trim removed 1 base at V and 8 bases at J, leaving 5 bases unmatched. Per germline, CDR1 DFQATT and CDR2 SNEGSKA (reference sequence). CDR3 residues: CSARGDREGEKLFF. CDR3 DNA sequence: TGCAGTGCTAGAGGGGACAGGGAGGGAGAAAAACTGTTTTTT.

The V gene is TRBV20-1, the J gene TRBJ1-1; D not resolved. The CDR3 consists of 11 residues. Between the trimmed V and J ends, which lost 6 bases and 1 base, there was a span of 6 bases. Germline CDR1 reads DFQATT; CDR2 reads SNEGSKA (reference sequence). CDR3 protein: CSAWENTEAFF. In nucleotides, the CDR3 is TGCAGTGCGTGGGAGAACACTGAAGCTTTCTTT.

The chain combines TRBV3-1 with TRBJ1-2; D is undetermined. CDR3 length equals 15 residues. Trimming left V 0 bases short and J 3 bases short, with 11 bases between. Looked up from germline, CDR1 is LGHDT and CDR2 is YNNKEL (reference sequence). CDR3 bases: TGTGCCAGCAGCCAAGAGTTCGGCAGATACTATGGCTACACCTTC. Protein sequence: CASSQEFGRYYGYTF.

Concerning this clonotype: Given a much more abundant clone one base away, this may be a read error. The chain employs TRBV29-1 and TRBJ2-1; D perhaps matches TRBD2 (5 bases). Judging by the DNA end, TRBJ2-7 fits better; the J call may be wrong. The germline V gene encodes CDR1 SQVTM and CDR2 ANQGSEA. This CDR3 spans 14 amino acids. CDR3 region: CSVLGDRSYNEQYF. The DNA for the CDR3 is TGCAGCGTTCTCGGGGATAGGTCCTACAATGAGCAGTACTTC.

This clonotype was recorded many times. The gene calls are TRBV20-1 and TRBJ2-7, with D possibly matching TRBD2 (6 bases). From germline, CDR1 is DFQATT and CDR2 SNEGSKA (reference sequence). The CDR3 is 15 amino acids. V lost 2 bases to trimming and J lost 0 bases, with 14 bases between them. CDR3 region: CSARSGGSSSYEQYF. CDR3 DNA sequence: TGCAGTGCTAGATCCGGGGGTTCAAGCTCCTACGAGCAGTACTTC.

This chain links TRBV7-9 with TRBJ1-5; 11 bases line up with TRBD1. Germline CDR1 reads SEHNR; CDR2 reads FQNEAQ (reference sequence). This CDR3 has 15 amino acids. V lost 5 bases, J lost 4 bases, and 4 bases stayed unmatched. The CDR3 DNA reads TGTGCCAGCAGCCACGGGACAGGGGGAAATCAGCCCCAGCATTTT. Translating it yields CASSHGTGGNQPQHF.

This clonotype was counted between two and nine times. The chain has TRBV5-6 and TRBJ2-4; possibly TRBD1 or TRBD2 for D (6 bases each). The V end was cut by 6 bases, the J end by 1 base, with 14 bases between. The CDR3 totals 15 residues. Germline CDR1 and CDR2: SGHDT and YYEEEE. The CDR3 bases are TGTGCCAGCACCCGAGGGGGGCTGGCCAAAAACATTCAGTACTTC. Encoded protein: CASTRGGLAKNIQYF. The variable domain in full, with the rest retrieved from reference TRBV5-6 and TRBJ2-4, is DAGVTQSPTHLIKTRGQQVTLRCSPKSGHDTVSWYQQALGQGPQFIFQYYEEEERQRGNFPDRFSGHQFPNYSSELNVNALLLGDSALYLCASTRGGLAKNIQYFGAGTRLSVL.

This clonotype was observed at least ten times. The gene calls are TRBV6-5 and TRBJ1-2, with D perhaps matching TRBD1 (5 bases). This CDR3 contains 14 residues. The V gene lost 6 bases and the J gene lost 4 bases, with 15 bases spanning the gap. The V gene's germline CDR1 is MNHEY and CDR2 SVGAGI. CDR3 bases: TGTGCCAGCAGCCCGGACATGTGGGGCTATGGCTACACCTTC. Protein: CASSPDMWGYGYTF.

V gene TRBV11-3 combines with J gene TRBJ2-3; D perhaps matches TRBD1 (8 bases). Germline lookup yields CDR1 SGHNT and CDR2 YENEEA. This CDR3 is 14 amino acids long. Trimming stripped 6 bases from V and 3 bases from J, with 13 bases between. This CDR3 reads CASSTGGGTDTQYF. DNA for the CDR3: TGTGCCAGCAGTACAGGGGGAGGGACAGATACGCAGTATTTT.

About this clonotype itself: This may be a read error, as it is one base from a much larger clone. The chain employs TRBV10-2 and TRBJ1-2; maybe TRBD1 (6 bases). CDR1 and CDR2 (germline): WSHSY, SAAADI. Trimming cost V 9 bases and J 6 bases, with 17 bases left between them. This CDR3 comprises 13 residues. Here the CDR3 reads CARHRVRGDGYTF. CDR3 nucleotide sequence: TGCGCCAGGCACAGGGTTAGAGGCGATGGCTACACCTTC.

Worth noting for this clonotype: A read error may explain this, as a much larger clone is one base away. The rearrangement links TRBV6-1 to TRBJ2-1; D tentatively reads TRBD1 or TRBD2 (5 bases each). This CDR3 comprises 16 residues. Germline V gene lookup returns CDR1 MNHNS and CDR2 SASEGT. The CDR3 DNA is TGTGCCGGCAGTGCTAGTCCGGGACGGACCTACAATGAGCAGTTCTTC. Its protein product is CAGSASPGRTYNEQFF.

In regard to this clonotype: A much larger clone sits a single nucleotide away, making a read error possible. The V call is TRBV20-1, the J call TRBJ2-5, with TRBD1 identical over 9 bases. The DNA end is a closer match to TRBJ2-7, so the J assignment may be wrong. Germline-derived CDR1 and CDR2 are DFQATT and SNEGSKA (reference sequence). The CDR3 runs 15 residues. In DNA form, the CDR3 reads TGCAGTGCTAGCAAACGGGGACAGGGAAGTTACGAGCAGTACTTC. Translated, it gives CSASKRGQGSYEQYF.

This clonotype was counted ten times or more. This chain uses TRBV7-3 with TRBJ2-1; maybe TRBD2 (6 bases). Germline CDR1 reads SGHTA; CDR2 reads FQGTGA. CDR3 size: 14 residues. Trimming shortened V by 3 bases and J by 4 bases, and 10 bases separated the two germline ends. The CDR3 DNA sequence: TGTGCCAGCAGCTTGTTTAGCGGATACAATGAGCAGTTCTTC. Translating it yields CASSLFSGYNEQFF.

In regard to this clonotype: This could be a read error, since a much larger clone is one nucleotide away. The gene calls are TRBV4-2 and TRBJ2-3; D unresolved. The CDR3 has 12 amino acids. Germline loops: CDR1 LGHNA, CDR2 YNFKEQ. CDR3 sequence (DNA): TGTGCCAGCAGCCAATCATCAGATACGCGGTATTTT. This codes for CASSQSSDTRYF.

This clonotype was counted only a few times. CDR3 sequence reads: CASSGWGLRDQPQHF. CDR3 DNA sequence: TGCGCCAGCAGTGGGTGGGGTTTGAGGGATCAGCCCCAGCATTTT. This chain links TRBV10-2 with TRBJ1-5; D not resolved. CDR3 size: 15 residues. Germline CDR1 is WSHSY and CDR2 is SAAADI. Trimming took 4 bases from V and 5 from J, leaving 15 bases between them.

This clonotype has more than one count but fewer than ten. V and J are TRBV5-1 and TRBJ2-7; possibly TRBD2 for D (5 bases). This CDR3 has 15 residues. Germline CDR1 reads SGHRS; CDR2 reads YFSETQ. The V gene lost 1 base and the J gene lost 7 bases, with 18 bases spanning the gap. In nucleotides, the CDR3 is TGCGCCAGCAGCTTGCCGGCGGGCCAGAAAGATGAGCAGTACTTC. This codes for CASSLPAGQKDEQYF. Supplemented by reference TRBV5-1 and TRBJ2-7, the full variable domain reads KAGVTQTPRYLIKTRGQQVTLSCSPISGHRSVSWYQQTPGQGLQFLFEYFSETQRNKGNFPGRFSGRQFSNSRSEMNVSTLELGDSALYLCASSLPAGQKDEQYFGPGTRLTVT.

This clonotype occurred a few times. The genes are TRBV2 and TRBJ2-3, with TRBD2 matching over 10 bases. CDR1 is SNHLY and CDR2 is FYNNEI in the germline V gene. V was clipped by 6 bases and J by 3 bases; unmatched bases: 6. This CDR3 is built from 15 residues. Written as DNA, the CDR3 is TGTGCCAGCAGGCCAGTAGCGGGAGGAACAGATACGCAGTATTTT. It encodes CASRPVAGGTDTQYF.

A word on this clonotype: A read error may be the cause here, since a much bigger clone is one base away. The rearrangement links TRBV6-5 to TRBJ2-3; no clear D gene. The CDR3 totals 15 residues. From germline, CDR1 is MNHEY and CDR2 SVGAGI. The CDR3 DNA reads TGTACCAGCAGTTCCCGCTTTGGTGTCGGCGTTACGCAGTATTTT. Its protein product is CTSSSRFGVGVTQYF.

This clonotype was observed at least ten times. The V and J genes are TRBV7-2 and TRBJ2-7; tentatively, D is TRBD1 or TRBD2 (5 bases each). Trimming pared 4 bases from V and 0 bases from J, leaving 16 bases between. This CDR3 has 16 amino acids. Per the germline V gene, CDR1 is SGHTA and CDR2 is FQGNSA. The chain's CDR3 is CASSWPSGRNSYEQYF. CDR3 DNA: TGTGCCAGCAGCTGGCCGTCGGGGCGAAACTCCTACGAGCAGTACTTC.

This clonotype was recorded many times. CDR3: CASSPAQPGYTEAFF. The CDR3 bases are TGCGCCAGCAGCCCAGCCCAACCAGGATACACTGAAGCTTTCTTT. The chain is built from TRBV4-1 and TRBJ1-1; no firm D call. CDR3 length equals 15 residues. Germline V gene data show CDR1 as MGHRA and CDR2 as YSYEKL. With 4 bases removed from V and 3 bases from J, the gap between germline ends came to 15 bases.